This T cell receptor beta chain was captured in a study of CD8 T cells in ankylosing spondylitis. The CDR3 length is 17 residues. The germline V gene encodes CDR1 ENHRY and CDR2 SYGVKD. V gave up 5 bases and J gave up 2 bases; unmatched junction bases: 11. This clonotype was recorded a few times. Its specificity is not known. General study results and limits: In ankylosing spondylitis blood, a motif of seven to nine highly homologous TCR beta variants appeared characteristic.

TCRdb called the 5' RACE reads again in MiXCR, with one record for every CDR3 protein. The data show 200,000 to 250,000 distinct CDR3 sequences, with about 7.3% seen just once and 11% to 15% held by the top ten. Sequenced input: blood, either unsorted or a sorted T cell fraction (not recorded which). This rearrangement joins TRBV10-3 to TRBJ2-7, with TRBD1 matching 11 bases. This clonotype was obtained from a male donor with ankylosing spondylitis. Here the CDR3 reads CAISPVRGQGVTYEQYF. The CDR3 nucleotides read TGTGCCATCAGTCCAGTCAGGGGACAGGGGGTCACCTACGAGCAGTACTTC.